A single sample is the source of the 30 T cell receptor beta chains below, sequenced in a study of neurological immune-mediated disorders (dated by TCRdb to about 2019). Receptor amplification or capture employed 5' RACE. The sequencing machine was an Illumina HiSeq 2500. TCRdb reanalyzed the raw reads on its own, using fastp at Q25 for trimming and MiXCR for clone calling, and kept in-frame beta chains. Every entry covers one CDR3 protein and lists the most common genes and DNA from its rows. The sample table holds 30,000 to 45,000 distinct CDR3 sequences, of which roughly 10% were seen once. The top ten clonotypes cover over 3.5% of the sample. Sequences were obtained from CD4+ T cells from blood. The receptors here all came from a woman in her 30s with HTLV-1-associated myelopathy (HAM/TSP).

This clonotype appeared many times. The chain couples TRBV5-1 to TRBJ2-3; D call uncertain. The CDR3 consists of 12 residues. CDR1 is SGHRS, CDR2 YFSETQ, per germline. V was pared by 4 bases and J by 8 bases, with 11 bases between. Here the CDR3 DNA reads TGCGCCAGCAGCCCCTTAGTGGGTACGCAGTATTTT. Amino acid sequence: CASSPLVGTQYF. Based on the CDR3 plus reference TRBV5-1 and TRBJ2-3, the full variable domain is KAGVTQTPRYLIKTRGQQVTLSCSPISGHRSVSWYQQTPGQGLQFLFEYFSETQRNKGNFPGRFSGRQFSNSRSEMNVSTLELGDSALYLCASSPLVGTQYFGPGTRLTVL.

This clonotype was counted many times. The V and J genes are TRBV20-1 and TRBJ2-3, with TRBD2 matching 10 bases. Looked up from germline, CDR1 is DFQATT and CDR2 is SNEGSKA (reference sequence). V shed 0 bases, J shed 2 bases, and the junction held 17 bases outside the gene matches. The CDR3 is made up of 20 amino acids. CDR3 DNA sequence: TGCAGTGCTAGAGATCAATGGGCAGGAAGGCTAGCGGGGGCCACAGATACGCAGTATTTT. Translation: CSARDQWAGRLAGATDTQYF.

This clonotype appeared many times. Germline and junction disagree at one end, which may indicate a read error. V usage is TRBV7-2 and J usage is TRBJ1-2, with TRBD1 matching over 8 bases. CDR1 is SGHTA, CDR2 FQGNSA, per germline. The CDR3 loop spans 15 amino acids. The CDR3 sequence is CASTLWGQAKYGYTF. CDR3 sequence (DNA): TGTGCCAGCACTCTATGGGGACAGGCTAAATATGGCTACACCTTC.

This chain joins TRBV2 and TRBJ2-7, with unresolved D. Trimming cost V 1 base and J 4 bases, with 17 bases left between them. Germline V gives CDR1 SNHLY, CDR2 FYNNEI. CDR3 length equals 16 residues. CDR3 coding DNA: TGTGCCAGCAGTGAAGACCCCCTGGCAGGTGATTACGAGCAGTACTTC. It codes for CASSEDPLAGDYEQYF. Combining the CDR3 with reference TRBV2 and TRBJ2-7 gives the whole variable domain EPEVTQTPSHQVTQMGQEVILRCVPISNHLYFYWYRQILGQKVEFLVSFYNNEISEKSEIFDDQFSVERPDGSNFTLKIRSTKLEDSAMYFCASSEDPLAGDYEQYFGPGTRLTVT.

This clonotype was counted ten times or more. The gene calls are TRBV5-1 and TRBJ1-1; TRBD1 matches at 7 bases. Germline loops: CDR1 SGHRS, CDR2 YFSETQ. The V gene end was trimmed by 4 bases and the J gene end by 4 bases; junction bases not matched to a gene: 7. The CDR3 contains 14 residues. The CDR3 DNA reads TGCGCCAGCAGCACGCGACAGGGTCCCACTGAAGCTTTCTTT. Protein sequence: CASSTRQGPTEAFF.

This clonotype was detected many times. This chain joins TRBV7-9 and TRBJ1-1, with D perhaps TRBD1 (6 bases). Germline V gene lookup returns CDR1 SEHNR and CDR2 FQNEAQ (reference sequence). The V gene lost 2 bases and the J gene lost 1 base, with 11 bases spanning the gap. CDR3 length equals 15 residues. This CDR3 reads CASSLQGRKNTEAFF. The DNA for the CDR3 is TGTGCCAGCAGCTTACAGGGGCGGAAGAACACTGAAGCTTTCTTT.

This clonotype occurred many times. The chain recombines TRBV25-1 with TRBJ1-5, with a weak D call TRBD1 (5 bases). This CDR3 comprises 15 residues. V was pared by 4 bases and J by 2 bases, with 12 bases between. Germline loops: CDR1 MGHDK, CDR2 SYGVNS. In nucleotides, the CDR3 is TGTGCCAGCAGTGCTTCAGGGTTAGGCAATCAGCCCCAGCATTTT. Protein sequence: CASSASGLGNQPQHF.

This clonotype was seen ten or more times. This chain links TRBV29-1 with TRBJ1-1; weak D call: TRBD1 (5 bases). The CDR3 consists of 13 residues. With 3 bases removed from V and 0 bases from J, the gap between germline ends came to 8 bases. Germline values: CDR1 SQVTM, CDR2 ANQGSEA. CDR3: CSVERQLNTEAFF. In DNA form, the CDR3 reads TGCAGCGTTGAGAGACAGTTGAACACTGAAGCTTTCTTT.

This clonotype occurred many times. The chain combines TRBV20-1 with TRBJ2-1, with a tentative D call TRBD1 (6 bases). V lost 0 bases, J lost 7 bases, and 13 bases lay in between. The CDR3 runs to 14 residues. Germline-derived CDR1 and CDR2 are DFQATT and SNEGSKA (reference sequence). CDR3 loop: CSARDRGSRNEQFF. In nucleotides, the CDR3 is TGCAGTGCTAGAGACAGGGGTTCACGGAATGAGCAGTTCTTC.

At least ten counts were recorded for this clonotype. The V call is TRBV5-6, the J call TRBJ2-7, with D tentatively TRBD1 (6 bases). The ends were cut back, 5 bases at V and 1 base at J, with 19 bases in the middle. Germline lookup yields CDR1 SGHDT and CDR2 YYEEEE. This CDR3 region has 16 residues. The CDR3 nucleotides are TGTGCCAGCAGGGATTCGGCGGACAGCCGGTCCTACGAGCAGTACTTC. Residues: CASRDSADSRSYEQYF. Using reference TRBV5-6 and TRBJ2-7 for the parts outside the CDR3, the full variable domain is DAGVTQSPTHLIKTRGQQVTLRCSPKSGHDTVSWYQQALGQGPQFIFQYYEEEERQRGNFPDRFSGHQFPNYSSELNVNALLLGDSALYLCASRDSADSRSYEQYFGPGTRLTVT.

This clonotype was detected many times. The rearrangement links TRBV7-2 to TRBJ2-7; D not resolved. Trimming pared 5 bases from V and 2 bases from J, leaving 13 bases between. The V gene's germline CDR1 is SGHTA and CDR2 FQGNSA. The CDR3 totals 14 residues. The CDR3 region has the DNA TGTGCCAGCAGCCCGGCCTCCGGTCCCTACGAGCAGTACTTC. Protein sequence: CASSPASGPYEQYF.

This clonotype was picked up many times. This chain uses TRBV5-1 with TRBJ2-3, with D perhaps matching TRBD1 (6 bases). Germline V gene sequence: CDR1 SGHRS, CDR2 YFSETQ. CDR3 length: 13 amino acids. V dropped 2 bases and J dropped 7 bases, with 11 bases sitting between them. Here the CDR3 reads CASSFVQGNTQYF. In nucleotides, the CDR3 is TGCGCCAGCAGCTTCGTTCAGGGGAATACGCAGTATTTT.

This clonotype was counted at least ten times. The chain has TRBV5-5 and TRBJ2-1; the D is unclear. CDR3 size: 15 residues. V lost 0 bases, J lost 7 bases, and 14 bases lay in between. In germline, CDR1 is SGHKS, CDR2 YYEKEE (reference sequence). CDR3 sequence: CASSLAHRTQNEQFF. CDR3 nucleotides: TGTGCCAGCAGCTTGGCCCACCGGACCCAAAATGAGCAGTTCTTC.

This clonotype was picked up many times. This chain uses TRBV11-2 with TRBJ2-2; TRBD1 matches 8 bases. Germline CDR1 reads SGHAT; CDR2 reads FQNNGV. J lost 3 bases, V lost 7 bases, and 13 bases had no gene match. The CDR3 extends over 17 amino acids. The CDR3 DNA sequence: TGTGCCAGCACGCGACAGGGGTTCTCCTCCTACACCGGGGAGCTGTTTTTT. The encoded protein is CASTRQGFSSYTGELFF.

This clonotype appeared many times. The chain links TRBV20-1 to TRBJ2-2; 8 bases line up with TRBD1. Germline CDR1 and CDR2: DFQATT and SNEGSKA (reference sequence). The CDR3 runs 14 residues. Germline trimming cut 5 bases from V and 4 bases from J; bases unmatched to any gene: 6. The CDR3 DNA is TGCAGTGCTTACCGGACAGGGCTCACCGGGGAGCTGTTTTTT. This gives the protein CSAYRTGLTGELFF.

This clonotype was observed many times. This chain joins TRBV12-3 or TRBV12-4 and TRBJ2-3; D not certain. This CDR3 has 16 residues. Trimming took off 5 bases at V and 0 bases at J, with 15 bases between the two ends. The CDR3 region has the DNA TGTGCCAGCAGTCCCGCCAGAAGACGGAGCACAGATACGCAGTATTTT. Translation gives CASSPARRRSTDTQYF.

Many counts were recorded for this clonotype. V gene TRBV4-2 combines with J gene TRBJ2-3; 9 bases agree with TRBD2. V trimming: 3 bases; J trimming: 2 bases; junction bases outside the gene matches: 9. The CDR3 loop spans 17 amino acids. Germline V gene sequence: CDR1 LGHNA, CDR2 YNFKEQ. CDR3 residues: CASSQNPSGGSTDTQYF. DNA for the CDR3: TGTGCCAGCAGCCAGAATCCCAGCGGGGGGTCCACAGATACGCAGTATTTT.

In its sample, this clonotype was seen many times. The chain employs TRBV6-6 and TRBJ2-6; 8 bases agree with TRBD1. The CDR3 is 16 amino acids. V dropped 2 bases and J dropped 0; count of bases not matched to a gene: 0. Looked up from germline, CDR1 is MNHNY and CDR2 is SVGAGI (reference sequence). CDR3 loop: CASSYTGGSGANVLTF. The CDR3, as DNA: TGTGCCAGCAGTTACACAGGGGGCTCTGGGGCCAACGTCCTGACTTTC.

This clonotype was detected many times. CDR3 region: CASSLTGSEQYF. CDR3 coding DNA: TGTGCCAGCAGTTTAACAGGGAGCGAGCAGTACTTC. The chain combines TRBV12-3 or TRBV12-4 with TRBJ2-7; D is possibly TRBD1 (6 bases). The length of the CDR3 is 12 residues. With 2 bases removed from V and 6 bases from J, the gap between germline ends came to 8 bases.

This clonotype was counted many times. This chain joins TRBV20-1 and TRBJ2-1; 12 bases match TRBD2. The CDR3 spans 14 residues. The germline V gene encodes CDR1 DFQATT and CDR2 SNEGSKA (reference sequence). V shed 2 bases, J shed 9 bases, and the junction held 5 bases outside the gene matches. The CDR3 region is CSARLAGGRLEQFF. The CDR3 DNA reads TGCAGTGCTAGACTAGCGGGGGGGCGTCTTGAGCAGTTCTTC.

Regarding this clonotype: With a much larger clone just one base away, this may be a read error. The chain employs TRBV20-1 and TRBJ1-1, with 8 bases matching TRBD1. In germline, CDR1 is DFQATT, CDR2 SNEGSKA (reference sequence). The CDR3 is 14 residues long. The CDR3 sequence is CNARGQEKNTEAFF. The CDR3 region has the DNA TGCAATGCTAGGGGACAGGAGAAGAACACTGAAGCTTTCTTT.

This clonotype was recorded many times. The J gene is TRBJ1-1, the V gene TRBV7-2; 11 positions match TRBD1. This CDR3 is built from 15 residues. CDR1 SGHTA and CDR2 FQGNSA come from the germline V gene. J was trimmed by 8 bases and V by 1 base; bases with no gene match: 6. The chain's CDR3 is CASSLGGQGASEAFF. CDR3 DNA: TGTGCCAGCAGCTTAGGTGGACAGGGGGCGTCGGAAGCTTTCTTT.

This clonotype was picked up many times. The rearrangement uses TRBV7-3 and TRBJ1-2; 7 nucleotides align to TRBD1. V shed 3 bases, J shed 8 bases, and the junction held 6 bases outside the gene matches. Germline CDR1 reads SGHTA; CDR2 reads FQGTGA. The CDR3 spans 13 residues. The CDR3 here is CASSFEGAGGYTF. CDR3 sequence (DNA): TGTGCCAGCAGCTTCGAGGGGGCGGGGGGCTACACCTTC.

This clonotype has at least ten counts. The chain uses TRBV5-1 and TRBJ2-7; TRBD1 agrees at 9 bases. This CDR3 contains 16 residues. Germline assignment: CDR1 SGHRS and CDR2 YFSETQ. Unmatched junction bases numbered 8, after V lost 2 bases and J lost 2 bases. The CDR3 is CASSFSTGTGTYEQYF. The DNA for the CDR3 is TGCGCCAGCAGCTTTTCAACCGGGACAGGGACCTACGAGCAGTACTTC.

This clonotype showed up many times. J is TRBJ1-5 and V is TRBV3-1; D unresolved. The CDR3 length is 13 residues. From germline, CDR1 is LGHDT and CDR2 YNNKEL (reference sequence). V shed 0 bases and J shed 6 bases, with 6 bases lying between them. CDR3 region: CASSQDLRQPQHF. The CDR3 DNA reads TGTGCCAGCAGCCAAGATCTTCGTCAGCCCCAGCATTTT.

This clonotype was counted ten times or more. The chain uses TRBV5-1 and TRBJ2-1; D remains ambiguous. Trimming shortened V by 6 bases and J by 2 bases, and 15 bases separated the two germline ends. The CDR3 totals 15 residues. Per germline, CDR1 SGHRS and CDR2 YFSETQ. The CDR3 spells CASMPDGLTYNEQFF. CDR3 nucleotide sequence: TGCGCCAGCATGCCCGACGGTTTAACCTACAATGAGCAGTTCTTC.

Many counts were recorded for this clonotype. This chain connects TRBV25-1 to TRBJ1-2; D is uncertain. This CDR3 has 14 residues. Germline-derived CDR1 and CDR2 are MGHDK and SYGVNS. V dropped 1 base and J dropped 3 bases, with 9 bases sitting between them. The CDR3, as DNA: TGTGCCAGCAGTGAATTAGGCATGGACTATGGCTACACCTTC. Amino acid sequence: CASSELGMDYGYTF.

This clonotype occurred many times. The rearrangement uses TRBV7-8 and TRBJ1-1; 10 nucleotides match TRBD1. CDR1 and CDR2 (germline): SGHVS, FQNEAQ. The length of the CDR3 is 16 residues. The ends lost 1 base at V and 3 bases at J; junction bases unmatched: 5. In DNA, the CDR3 is TGTGCCAGCAGCTTAGGACAGGGGGCCGAGTACACTGAAGCTTTCTTT. Translating it yields CASSLGQGAEYTEAFF.

J is TRBJ2-3 and V is TRBV5-6, with D perhaps matching TRBD2 (5 bases). The V gene's germline CDR1 is SGHDT and CDR2 YYEEEE. CDR3 size: 14 residues. CDR3 residues: CSSSLRASTDTQYF. In nucleotides, the CDR3 is TGTTCTAGCAGCTTGCGGGCAAGCACAGATACGCAGTATTTT.

This clonotype was counted ten times or more. This sequence joins TRBV10-3 and TRBJ1-5; D remains ambiguous. Germline CDR1 is ENHRY and CDR2 is SYGVKD. V was cut by 0 bases and J by 4 bases, with 4 bases left in between. The CDR3 is made up of 13 amino acids. The chain's CDR3 is CAISESENQPQHF. CDR3 coding DNA: TGTGCCATCAGTGAGTCTGAGAATCAGCCCCAGCATTTT.